This T cell receptor beta chain stems from a study of graft-versus-host responses after intestinal transplantation. Turning to the study itself: In this cohort, recipients had multivisceral, liver-intestinal, or isolated intestinal transplants. Recipients across the board were started on anti-thymocyte globulin induction, then kept on tacrolimus and steroids for two to four years.

Profiled with immunoSEQ multiplex PCR; TCRdb holds only in-frame clones, not every one. This sample has some 69,000 clones, with around 90% found just once. J lost 7 bases, V lost 0 bases, and 6 bases had no gene match. The germline V gene encodes CDR1 SGDLS and CDR2 YYNGEE. The CDR3 consists of 16 residues. Of note for this clone: What it binds is unknown.

General study findings and limits: Some GvH clones appeared in ileal mucosa or blood before recipient bone marrow. Graft-donor T cell macrochimerism in patients accompanied high graft-versus-host to host-versus-graft clonal ratios in allografts.

The source was bone marrow, collected 734 days after intestinal transplantation. The gene calls are TRBV9 and TRBJ2-2, with 10 bases that match TRBD2. The origin of this receptor is a human patient who received an intestinal transplant, so some T cells may come from the graft donor. CDR3 sequence: CASSVDSGRAIGELFF. Written as DNA, the CDR3 is TGTGCCAGCAGCGTAGACAGCGGGAGGGCGATCGGGGAGCTGTTTTTT.